The 20 T cell receptor beta chains listed next were all sequenced from one sample in a study of prognosis after radiotherapy for stage I lung cancer. CDR3 of TCR beta was amplified from genomic DNA via a two-round multiplex PCR. With primers specific to each TRBV and TRBJ gene, the first-round PCR was performed. MiXCR was run by TCRdb on the multiplex PCR reads, yielding one entry per CDR3 protein. The table records tens of thousands of distinct CDR3 sequences, about 24% of them present only once. The sequencing here drew on PBMCs, taken before or after stereotactic body radiation therapy (not recorded which). The receptors here all came from a donor older than 45 with non-small cell lung cancer.

About this clonotype itself: One base away lies a much larger clone, so this may be a sequencing read error. The CDR3 bases are TGTGCCAGCAGCCCCATGTTCCGGGACAGGGGGCAAAGCTCCTACAATGAGCAGTTCTTC. Encoded protein: CASSPMFRDRGQSSYNEQFF. The chain uses TRBV5-6 and TRBJ2-1, with TRBD1 matching 12 bases. This CDR3 has 20 amino acids. Germline CDR1 is SGHDT and CDR2 is YYEEEE. V lost 4 bases and J lost 0; bases outside the gene matches: 14.

This clonotype was observed at least ten times. The chain uses TRBV12-3 or TRBV12-4 and TRBJ2-1, with D tentatively TRBD1 (6 bases). This CDR3 comprises 14 residues. V lost 4 bases and J 4 bases, leaving 11 bases between the germline ends. The CDR3 loop reads CASSYGTPYNEQFF. As DNA, the CDR3 is TGTGCCAGCAGTTATGGGACACCATACAATGAGCAGTTCTTC.

Many counts were recorded for this clonotype. This rearrangement joins TRBV20-1 to TRBJ1-1; TRBD1 agrees at 7 bases. The ends lost 6 bases at V and 8 bases at J; junction bases unmatched: 9. From germline, CDR1 is DFQATT and CDR2 SNEGSKA (reference sequence). CDR3 size: 12 residues. The DNA of the CDR3 is TGCAGTGCCCGAGGAGGGGGCGACGAAGCTTTCTTT. This gives the protein CSARGGGDEAFF.

There are many counts of this clonotype. V and J are TRBV7-9 and TRBJ1-4; TRBD1 matches at 9 bases. The germline CDR1 and CDR2 sequences are SEHNR and FQNEAQ (reference sequence). The CDR3 extends over 15 amino acids. The junction had 6 bases not matched to a gene; V was cut back by 1 base and J by 9 bases. The CDR3 spells CASSLVSGTGQKLFF. CDR3 nucleotide sequence: TGTGCCAGCAGCTTAGTTTCGGGGACAGGGCAAAAACTGTTTTTT.

This sequence joins TRBV11-2 and TRBJ2-1, with 9 positions matching TRBD2. J gave up 0 bases and V 4 bases, and 7 bases lay outside the gene matches. CDR1 and CDR2 (germline): SGHAT, FQNNGV. This CDR3 has 17 residues. In DNA form, the CDR3 reads TGTGCCAGCAGCTCCCGGACTAGCGTGTACTCCTACAATGAGCAGTTCTTC. Protein product: CASSSRTSVYSYNEQFF. Full variable domain (outside the CDR3, taken from reference TRBV11-2 and TRBJ2-1): EAGVAQSPRYKIIEKRQSVAFWCNPISGHATLYWYQQILGQGPKLLIQFQNNGVVDDSQLPKDRFSAERLKGVDSTLKIQPAKLEDSAVYLCASSSRTSVYSYNEQFFGPGTRLTVL.

This clonotype was detected many times. The chain combines TRBV4-1 with TRBJ1-5; 8 positions match TRBD1. There are 15 residues in the CDR3. Trimming cost V 3 bases and J 5 bases; bases outside gene matches: 6. The germline V gene has CDR1 MGHRA and CDR2 YSYEKL. This CDR3 reads CASSHPDRVDQPQHF. The CDR3 DNA reads TGCGCCAGCAGCCATCCGGACAGGGTTGATCAGCCCCAGCATTTT.

This clonotype has at least ten counts. The rearrangement joins TRBV5-5 to TRBJ2-3; D ambiguous. Germline CDR1 reads SGHKS; CDR2 reads YYEKEE (reference sequence). The CDR3 spans 12 residues. V was pared by 3 bases and J by 3 bases, with 5 bases between. DNA of the CDR3: TGTGCCAGCAGCTCCGGGACAGATACGCAGTATTTT. Protein: CASSSGTDTQYF.

This clonotype was picked up many times. The CDR3: CASSLRTGAYEQYF. As DNA, the CDR3 is TGTGCCAGCAGCTTACGGACAGGGGCCTACGAGCAGTACTTC. The rearrangement links TRBV7-3 to TRBJ2-7; TRBD1 agrees at 9 bases. With V trimmed by 2 bases and J by 2 bases, 1 base remained unmatched. CDR3 length: 14 amino acids. The germline V gene encodes CDR1 SGHTA and CDR2 FQGTGA.

The chain employs TRBV7-9 and TRBJ2-5; maybe TRBD1 (5 bases). Germline V gene data show CDR1 as SEHNR and CDR2 as FQNEAQ (reference sequence). The CDR3 extends over 14 amino acids. V lost 0 bases and J 5 bases, leaving 10 bases between the germline ends. The CDR3 sequence is CASSLASPGETQYF. The CDR3 nucleotides read TGTGCCAGCAGCTTAGCATCACCAGGGGAGACCCAGTACTTC.

This clonotype was counted at least ten times. This rearrangement joins TRBV4-1 to TRBJ1-6; 10 nucleotides agree with TRBD1. CDR1 and CDR2 from the germline V gene are MGHRA and YSYEKL. Trimming at V came to 0 bases and at J to 7 bases, leaving 3 bases not matched to a gene. The CDR3 has 16 residues. Here the CDR3 DNA reads TGCGCCAGCAGCCAAGAGGAGACAGGGGGCAATTCACCCCTCCACTTT. This sequence encodes CASSQEETGGNSPLHF.

As concerns this clonotype: Just one base apart from a much larger clone, this may be a read error. The DNA of the CDR3 is TGCGCCAGCAGCCACCCGACTAGCGGGGAGAAACAAGAGACCCAGTACTTC. It specifies CASSHPTSGEKQETQYF. The V gene is TRBV4-1, the J gene TRBJ2-5; 11 positions agree with TRBD2. V shed 3 bases and J 2 bases; nucleotides not matched to a gene: 8. Germline assignment: CDR1 MGHRA and CDR2 YSYEKL. The CDR3 is 17 residues long.

The table lists this clonotype with many counts. CDR3 sequence (DNA): TGTGCCAGCTCCGACCAGGGCTCCTACAATGAGCAGTTCTTC. It translates to CASSDQGSYNEQFF. The chain couples TRBV18 to TRBJ2-1, with D possibly being TRBD1 (5 bases). V lost 6 bases, J lost 0 bases, and 9 bases lay in between. Germline values: CDR1 KGHSH, CDR2 LQKENI. The CDR3 extends over 14 amino acids.

At least ten counts were recorded for this clonotype. The rearrangement uses TRBV2 and TRBJ1-1, with D unclear. V lost 4 bases, J lost 0 bases, and 9 bases lay in between. The CDR3 covers 14 residues. From germline, CDR1 is SNHLY and CDR2 FYNNEI. CDR3: CASSAPGMNTEAFF. The CDR3 bases are TGTGCCAGCAGTGCGCCAGGAATGAACACTGAAGCTTTCTTT.

Comments on this clonotype: Germline and junction disagree at one end, which may indicate a read error. The rearrangement links TRBV11-2 to TRBJ2-1; a possible D gene is TRBD2 (6 bases). Germline loops: CDR1 SGHAT, CDR2 FQNNGV. The CDR3 covers 15 residues. This CDR3 is CANSLLVGGANEQFF. CDR3 nucleotides: TGTGCCAACAGCCTCCTAGTGGGAGGAGCCAATGAGCAGTTCTTC.

This clonotype showed up many times. This chain joins TRBV28 and TRBJ2-2; the D is unclear. The V end lost 5 bases, the J end lost 4 bases, and 8 bases lay between the germline ends. CDR1 and CDR2 (germline): MDHEN, SYDVKM. The CDR3 is 13 residues long. The CDR3 spells CASSPTPTGELFF. CDR3 coding DNA: TGTGCCAGCAGTCCCACACCCACCGGGGAGCTGTTTTTT.

J is TRBJ2-7 and V is TRBV20-1, with 7 bases aligning to TRBD2. Germline V gene lookup returns CDR1 DFQATT and CDR2 SNEGSKA (reference sequence). There are 15 residues in the CDR3. Trimming at V came to 5 bases and at J to 5 bases, leaving 15 bases not matched to a gene. CDR3 residues: CSAQRSSGLTNEQYF. Here the CDR3 DNA reads TGCAGTGCTCAACGGTCTAGCGGCCTTACCAACGAGCAGTACTTC.

Points on this clonotype: A read error may explain this, as a much larger clone is one base away. V usage is TRBV6-1 and J usage is TRBJ1-1; perhaps TRBD1 as D (5 bases). Germline CDR1 and CDR2: MNHNS and SASEGT. The CDR3 is 17 amino acids. With 5 bases removed from V and 6 bases from J, the gap between germline ends came to 25 bases. The CDR3, as DNA: TGTGCCAGCAGTCCCCGAAAGGGGAGGAGGTACGGGGCTGAAGCTTTCTTT. As protein: CASSPRKGRRYGAEAFF.

Worth noting for this clonotype: This likely came from a read error, as a far larger clone is one base away. The chain employs TRBV2 and TRBJ2-5, with D possibly matching TRBD1 (5 bases). With the DNA end fitting TRBJ2-1 better, the J assignment may be wrong. This CDR3 is built from 13 residues. Germline values: CDR1 SNHLY, CDR2 FYNNEI. CDR3 region: CASSERERGEQFF. CDR3 coding DNA: TGTGCCAGCAGTGAGCGAGAAAGGGGTGAGCAGTTCTTC.

This clonotype showed up many times. V and J are TRBV28 and TRBJ2-7, with D perhaps matching TRBD1 (6 bases). The CDR3 is 13 residues long. From germline, CDR1 is MDHEN and CDR2 SYDVKM. Trimming shortened V by 5 bases and J by 2 bases, and 10 bases separated the two germline ends. The CDR3 DNA is TGTGCCAGCAGTGCCACAGGGACCTACGAGCAGTACTTC. Translation: CASSATGTYEQYF.

Many counts were recorded for this clonotype. V gene TRBV3-1 combines with J gene TRBJ1-2, with TRBD1 identical over 11 bases. The V segment lost 0 bases and the J segment 7 bases; nucleotides outside the gene matches: 4. The CDR3 extends over 15 amino acids. Looked up from germline, CDR1 is LGHDT and CDR2 is YNNKEL (reference sequence). The CDR3 bases are TGTGCCAGCAGCCAAGAATGGGACAGGGGGTCTGGCTACACCTTC. Residues: CASSQEWDRGSGYTF. Using reference TRBV3-1 and TRBJ1-2 for the parts outside the CDR3, the full variable domain is DTAVSQTPKYLVTQMGNDKSIKCEQNLGHDTMYWYKQDSKKFLKIMFSYNNKELIINETVPNRFSPKSPDKAHLNLHINSLELGDSAVYFCASSQEWDRGSGYTFGSGTRLTVV.